What follows are 14 T cell receptor beta chains derived from one specimen sequenced in a study of blood T cells in healthy people across ages. The use of a sample-barcoded 5' primer and a J-beta primer mix characterized a second PCR of about 7 to 12 cycles. From the 5' RACE reads, TCRdb called clonotypes with MiXCR, one entry per CDR3 protein. The data contain about 1.4 million distinct CDR3 sequences, 45% to 70% of them singletons. The sequenced sample consisted of blood. The receptors were sampled from a man younger than 30 in good health.

The chain couples TRBV5-1 to TRBJ2-7; TRBD1 agrees at 7 bases. The CDR3 sequence is 11 residues long. Germline lookup yields CDR1 SGHRS and CDR2 YFSETQ. The ends lost 4 bases at V and 9 bases at J; junction bases unmatched: 4. CDR3 protein: CASSTDRVQYF. The CDR3 DNA sequence: TGCGCCAGCAGCACAGACAGGGTGCAGTACTTC.

This clonotype was found a few times. The CDR3 loop reads CASSQTGDQPQHF. CDR3 sequence (DNA): TGTGCCAGCAGCCAGACAGGTGATCAGCCCCAGCATTTT. The chain is built from TRBV4-2 and TRBJ1-5; possible D gene TRBD1, 6 bases. Germline V gene lookup returns CDR1 LGHNA and CDR2 YNFKEQ. The CDR3 length is 13 residues. Trimming shortened V by 3 bases and J by 5 bases, and 8 bases separated the two germline ends.

This clonotype has a handful of counts. The chain carries TRBV4-2 and TRBJ1-5; D gene unclear. Germline loops: CDR1 LGHNA, CDR2 YNFKEQ. The CDR3 spans 16 residues. Between the trimmed V and J ends, which lost 0 bases and 5 bases, there was a span of 14 bases. In nucleotides, the CDR3 is TGTGCCAGCAGCCAAGATACTGGGCAGAGAGATCAGCCCCAGCATTTT. As protein: CASSQDTGQRDQPQHF.

The chain recombines TRBV6-2 or TRBV6-3 with TRBJ2-7, with 9 bases matching TRBD2. Trimming removed 0 bases from V and 7 bases from J; junction bases left unmatched: 16. In germline, CDR1 is MNHEY, CDR2 SVGEGT. The CDR3 consists of 18 residues. CDR3 sequence: CASSYSVSGGFSYNEQYF. The CDR3 DNA sequence: TGTGCCAGCAGTTACTCGGTTAGCGGGGGCTTCTCCTACAATGAGCAGTACTTC.

The J gene is TRBJ2-7, the V gene TRBV7-2, with TRBD1 as a possible D gene (6 bases). The CDR3 loop spans 16 amino acids. Trimming cost V 5 bases and J 0 bases, with 17 bases left between them. CDR1 and CDR2 (germline): SGHTA, FQGNSA. The CDR3 reads CASSQGQTDGSYEQYF. DNA of the CDR3: TGTGCCAGCAGCCAGGGGCAAACCGACGGCTCCTACGAGCAGTACTTC.

J is TRBJ2-3 and V is TRBV12-3 or TRBV12-4, with TRBD1 as a possible D gene (6 bases). V was shortened by 5 bases and J by 0 bases, with 12 bases between the two germline ends. This CDR3 has 15 amino acids. The CDR3 here is CASSRDTTSTDTQYF. CDR3 nucleotide sequence: TGTGCCAGCAGTCGGGACACCACTAGCACAGATACGCAGTATTTT.

J is TRBJ2-3 and V is TRBV5-1; D might be TRBD2 (5 bases). Germline CDR1 is SGHRS and CDR2 is YFSETQ. The CDR3 is made up of 13 amino acids. V was cut by 1 base and J by 10 bases, with 13 bases left in between. CDR3 sequence (DNA): TGCGCCAGCAGCTTGACGGGATTGTCTGCGCAGTATTTT. It specifies CASSLTGLSAQYF.

This clonotype was observed a few times. The chain has TRBV29-1 and TRBJ1-2, with D possibly being TRBD1 (6 bases). Trimming cost V 5 bases and J 8 bases, with 15 bases left between them. The CDR3 consists of 12 residues. Germline CDR1 SQVTM, CDR2 ANQGSEA. CDR3 loop: CSVPPGGEGYTF. The DNA for the CDR3 is TGCAGCGTTCCCCCCGGGGGCGAGGGCTACACCTTC.

V usage is TRBV7-9 and J usage is TRBJ2-4, with 9 bases aligning to TRBD2. CDR3 length equals 14 residues. The ends lost 7 bases at V and 2 bases at J; junction bases unmatched: 3. The V gene's germline CDR1 is SEHNR and CDR2 FQNEAQ (reference sequence). The CDR3 is CASTPSGTKNIQYF. In nucleotides, the CDR3 is TGTGCCAGCACCCCTAGCGGGACCAAAAACATTCAGTACTTC.

V and J are TRBV12-3 or TRBV12-4 and TRBJ2-5; TRBD2 matches 8 bases. The J call may be faulty, since TRBJ2-7 better matches the DNA end. There are 17 residues in the CDR3. The CDR3 nucleotides are TGTGCCATACTTGTGGACGGGAGCGGGAGCCAAACCTACGAGCAGTACTTC. Translated, it gives CAILVDGSGSQTYEQYF.

The chain combines TRBV7-8 with TRBJ1-4, with D possibly matching TRBD1 (6 bases). This CDR3 region has 17 residues. The germline CDR1 and CDR2 sequences are SGHVS and FQNEAQ. The germline V and J ends were trimmed by 5 bases and 8 bases, with 24 bases remaining between them. CDR3 region: CASSPRPRQDPREKLFF. The CDR3 DNA reads as TGTGCCAGCAGCCCTAGGCCCAGACAGGACCCTCGGGAAAAACTGTTTTTT.

This chain joins TRBV3-1 and TRBJ2-7; D is perhaps TRBD2 (6 bases). CDR3 length equals 12 residues. V dropped 4 bases and J dropped 12 bases, with 16 bases sitting between them. CDR1 and CDR2 (germline): LGHDT, YNNKEL (reference sequence). As DNA, the CDR3 is TGTGCCAGCAGCCGTCGCACCGGGACTTGGTACTTC. It is translated as CASSRRTGTWYF.

The gene calls are TRBV7-9 and TRBJ1-6; D remains unclear. This CDR3 comprises 14 residues. Trimming left V 2 bases short and J 8 bases short, with 10 bases between. CDR1 and CDR2 (germline): SEHNR, FQNEAQ (reference sequence). CDR3 in DNA: TGTGCCAGCAGCTTATTCCCAGTTGATTCACCCCTCCACTTT. Translation gives CASSLFPVDSPLHF.

The chain uses TRBV28 and TRBJ2-1; D might be TRBD1 or TRBD2, each matching 6 bases. CDR1 MDHEN and CDR2 SYDVKM come from the germline V gene. Deletions cut 10 bases from V and 9 bases from J, with 16 bases between. This CDR3 is 12 amino acids long. The CDR3 sequence is CATGASRSEQFF. In DNA, the CDR3 is TGTGCCACGGGGGCTAGCCGTAGTGAGCAGTTCTTC.